Below are 8 T cell receptor beta chains sequenced from a single sample in a study of cytomegalovirus exposure and HLA in healthy donors. In the PCR, 60 Vbeta and 13 Jbeta primers were used. Measured with immunoSEQ multiplex PCR; TCRdb has only the in-frame clones, and not every one. The sample yields 150,000 to 200,000 clones, around 80% seen once. The source material was PBMCs. The receptors stem from a man aged 35-49 years in good health and CMV-seronegative.

With respect to this clone: A junction boundary mismatches the germline segment, possibly from a read error. Other nucleotide sequences in the sample specify the same CDR3. The rearrangement links TRBV19 to TRBJ2-7; a possible D gene is TRBD2 (5 bases). The CDR3 has 14 amino acids. Germline V gene data show CDR1 as LNHDA and CDR2 as SQIVND (reference sequence). The CDR3 nucleotides are TGTGCCAGTAGTCCCCGGTGGGAGACCTACGAGCAGTACTTT. It translates to CASSPRWETYEQYF.

The chain couples TRBV28 to TRBJ2-7, with D maybe TRBD2 (7 bases). V lost 5 bases and J 0 bases, leaving 20 bases between the germline ends. CDR1 and CDR2 from the germline V gene are MDHEN and SYDVKM. The CDR3 sequence is 17 residues long. The CDR3 region is CASSPALGGGPSYEQYF. For the CDR3, the DNA is TGTGCCAGCAGTCCCGCCCTAGGGGGAGGGCCCTCCTACGAGCAGTACTTC.

The V and J genes are TRBV7-2 and TRBJ1-2; a weak D match, TRBD1 (5 bases). Trimming left V 4 bases short and J 8 bases short, with 14 bases between. Per the germline V gene, CDR1 is SGHTA and CDR2 is FQGNSA. CDR3 size: 13 residues. The CDR3 DNA reads as TGTGCCAGCAGCTCGAAAGGGGTACGGGGCTACACCTTC. Translated, it gives CASSSKGVRGYTF.

The CDR3 reads CASSPLVSGTKEETQYF. The CDR3 DNA follows: TGTGCCAGCTCACCACTAGTAAGTGGGACTAAGGAAGAGACCCAGTACTTC. This chain joins TRBV18 and TRBJ2-5, with 7 bases lining up with TRBD2. Germline loops: CDR1 KGHSH, CDR2 LQKENI. After removal of 1 base from V and 3 bases from J, the junction contained 11 bases not matched to a gene. The CDR3 runs 17 residues.

A single count supports this clone. The CDR3 is CASSVEEVNYGYTF. The CDR3 region has the DNA TGTGCCAGCAGCGTAGAAGAGGTTAACTATGGCTACACCTTC. The rearrangement uses TRBV9 and TRBJ1-2; D unresolved. The V and J ends lost 0 bases and 1 base respectively, with 7 bases between them. CDR3 size: 14 residues. From germline, CDR1 is SGDLS and CDR2 YYNGEE.

This clone has just a few counts. The V call is TRBV29-1, the J call TRBJ2-7, with TRBD1 matching over 11 bases. Trimming at V came to 4 bases and at J to 3 bases, leaving 2 bases not matched to a gene. There are 13 residues in the CDR3. CDR1 is SQVTM and CDR2 is ANQGSEA in the germline V gene. CDR3 coding DNA: TGCAGCGTTGGGACAGGGGGCCGCTACGAGCAGTACTTC. Translation gives CSVGTGGRYEQYF.

This clone was detected a few times. V and J are TRBV9 and TRBJ2-3; 12 nucleotides agree with TRBD2. The germline V gene encodes CDR1 SGDLS and CDR2 YYNGEE. CDR3 size: 16 residues. After removal of 4 bases from V and 2 bases from J, the junction contained 5 bases not matched to a gene. Here the CDR3 reads CASSTPSGGATDTQYF. CDR3 sequence (DNA): TGTGCCAGCAGCACACCTAGCGGGGGGGCCACAGATACGCAGTATTTT.

The chain carries TRBV5-6 and TRBJ2-1; 7 bases map to TRBD1. With 2 bases clipped from V and 13 bases from J, the junction kept 9 bases outside the gene matches. In germline, CDR1 is SGHDT, CDR2 YYEEEE. The CDR3 is 13 amino acids. Written as DNA, the CDR3 is TGTGCCAGCAGCTTCCGGGACAGACAACAACAGTTCTTC. The encoded protein is CASSFRDRQQQFF. The full variable domain, with the rest looked up from reference TRBV5-6 and TRBJ2-1, is DAGVTQSPTHLIKTRGQQVTLRCSPKSGHDTVSWYQQALGQGPQFIFQYYEEEERQRGNFPDRFSGHQFPNYSSELNVNALLLGDSALYLCASSFRDRQQQFFGPGTRLTVL.